This T cell receptor beta chain was identified in a study of T cells in Graves' hyperthyroidism and ophthalmopathy. Whole-study findings and limits: Among clonotypes expanded in thyroid above 0.001, most were also found in blood.

Amplified regions were TCR beta CDR3 sequences from RNA transcripts. The TCR CDR3 first-round RT-PCR relied on the HTBI primer set. TCRdb independently ran MiXCR on the multiplex PCR reads; one entry per CDR3 protein. The top ten clones hold approximately 18% of a sample with 550,000 to 600,000 distinct CDR3 sequences, approximately 15% of them seen once. Concerning this clonotype itself: Its target is not known.

Germline-derived CDR1 and CDR2 are KGHDR and SFDVKD. The CDR3 spans 15 residues. Trimming took off 5 bases at V and 5 bases at J, with 15 bases between the two ends. The sample consisted of blood. The rearrangement links TRBV24-1 to TRBJ1-5, with D possibly being TRBD1 (5 bases). The TCR sequence derives from a woman aged 18-35 years with Graves' hyperthyroidism. The DNA of the CDR3 is TGTGCCACCAGTGCCCCGGACACGGAGGATCAGCCCCAGCATTTT. This sequence encodes CATSAPDTEDQPQHF.